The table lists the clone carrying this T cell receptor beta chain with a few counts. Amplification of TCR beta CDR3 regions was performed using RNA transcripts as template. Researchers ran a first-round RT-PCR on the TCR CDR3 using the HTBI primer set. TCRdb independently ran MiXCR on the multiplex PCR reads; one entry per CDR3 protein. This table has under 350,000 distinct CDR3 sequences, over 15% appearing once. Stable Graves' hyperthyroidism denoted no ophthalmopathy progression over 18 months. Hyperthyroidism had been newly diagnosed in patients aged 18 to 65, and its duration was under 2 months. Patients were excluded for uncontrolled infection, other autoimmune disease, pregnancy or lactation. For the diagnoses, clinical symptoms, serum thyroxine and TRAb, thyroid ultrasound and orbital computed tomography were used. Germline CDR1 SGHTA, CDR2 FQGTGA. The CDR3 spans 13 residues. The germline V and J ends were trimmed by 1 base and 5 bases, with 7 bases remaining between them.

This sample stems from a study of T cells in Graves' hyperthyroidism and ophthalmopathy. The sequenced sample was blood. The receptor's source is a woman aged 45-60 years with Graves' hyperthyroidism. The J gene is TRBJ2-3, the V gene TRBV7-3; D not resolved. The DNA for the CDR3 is TGTGCCAGCAGCTTAAGATGGGGAGATACGCAGTATTTT. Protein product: CASSLRWGDTQYF.